The entry below gives a single T cell receptor beta chain sequence along with its context. What it binds is unknown. Using RNA transcripts as the source, TCR beta CDR3 regions were amplified. The primer set for the first-round RT-PCR of the TCR CDR3 was HTBI. TCRdb fed the multiplex PCR reads into MiXCR, producing one record per CDR3 protein. The sample shows hundreds of thousands of distinct CDR3 sequences, 35% to 40% of them seen only once. The sample comes from a study of T cells in Graves' hyperthyroidism and ophthalmopathy. This CDR3 is 12 amino acids long. Germline V gene sequence: CDR1 LGHNA, CDR2 YSLEER. Trimming took off 5 bases at V and 6 bases at J, with 11 bases between the two ends. General study points: For ophthalmopathy, model prediction preceded onset by a median approximately 6 months.

The hyperthyroidism patients had all been newly diagnosed, and their disease duration was under 2 months. Their ages ranged from 18 to 65 years. Extraction of PBMCs used roughly 9.3 ml of fresh peripheral blood. The chain recombines TRBV4-3 with TRBJ2-7; possibly TRBD2 for D (6 bases). This sequence was found in a man aged 18 to 29 with Graves' hyperthyroidism. The specimen sequenced was blood. CDR3 sequence reads: CASSSAGGEQYF. In nucleotides, the CDR3 is TGCGCCAGCAGCTCCGCCGGGGGCGAGCAGTACTTC.